This T cell receptor (beta chain) was recorded in a study of blood T cell repertoires in COVID-19. The repertoire was sequenced with immunoSEQ multiplex PCR; TCRdb's copy has only in-frame clones and lacks some. The data contain about 74,000 clones, approximately 84% of them seen just once; the ten biggest clones take up 36%. CDR3 size: 15 residues. Between the trimmed V and J ends, which lost 2 bases and 2 bases, there was a span of 10 bases. Germline V lookup: CDR1 MNHNS, CDR2 SASEGT. The clonotype originates from a man between 65 and 85 years old with acute or convalescent COVID-19. The chain recombines TRBV6-1 with TRBJ1-3; D might be TRBD1 (6 bases). What was sequenced was peripheral blood. CDR3 residues: CASSEQGLAGNTIYF. CDR3 in DNA: TGTGCCAGCAGTGAACAGGGGCTGGCTGGAAACACCATATATTTT.